This is a list of T cell receptor beta chains from one sample in a study of shared clonotypes between healthy human individuals. Profiled with immunoSEQ multiplex PCR; TCRdb holds only in-frame clones, not every one. The sample records approximately 2.3 million clones, more than 85% being singletons. The sequencing sample was made of naive CD4+ T cells from PBMCs. The receptors originated from a young man in good health. Some clones in this sample may be carry-over from other donors' samples. The CDR3 runs from the conserved cysteine through the conserved F or W. The order of the fields is clone size, V gene, D gene, J gene, CDR3 protein, CDR3 DNA. The D gene is left open where the match is weak. Size is omitted from some rows. Given values are once, few, many or a class for expanded clones.

clone_size: -
v_call: TRBV5-1
d_call: -
j_call: TRBJ2-2
cdr3_aa: CASLQGLTMNTGELFF
cdr3_nt: TGCGCCAGCCTCCAGGGACTGACTATGAACACCGGGGAGCTGTTTTTT

clone_size: -
v_call: TRBV9
d_call: TRBD2
j_call: TRBJ2-1
cdr3_aa: CASSAPNAGAYNEQFF
cdr3_nt: TGTGCCAGCAGCGCCCCCAATGCGGGGGCCTACAATGAGCAGTTCTTC

clone_size: -
v_call: TRBV28
d_call: TRBD1
j_call: TRBJ1-5
cdr3_aa: CAGGGTGGQPQHF
cdr3_nt: TGTGCGGGGGGCGGGACAGGGGGACAGCCCCAGCATTTT

clone_size: -
v_call: TRBV7-9
d_call: -
j_call: TRBJ2-3
cdr3_aa: CASSQTRDSRGGTDTQYF
cdr3_nt: TGTGCCAGCAGTCAAACGAGGGACAGCCGCGGGGGCACAGATACGCAGTATTTT

clone_size: few
v_call: TRBV5-1
d_call: -
j_call: TRBJ2-6
cdr3_aa: CASSLGSGANVLTF
cdr3_nt: TGCGCCAGCAGCTTGGGGTCTGGGGCCAACGTCCTGACTTTC

clone_size: -
v_call: TRBV5-6
d_call: -
j_call: TRBJ1-2
cdr3_aa: CASSLAGTEGYTF
cdr3_nt: TGTGCCAGCAGCTTGGCCGGCACAGAAGGCTACACCTTC

clone_size: -
v_call: TRBV11-2
d_call: TRBD1
j_call: TRBJ2-7
cdr3_aa: CASSLRGSTGQNYEQYF
cdr3_nt: TGTGCCAGCAGCCTACGTGGTTCTACGGGACAGAACTACGAGCAGTACTTC

clone_size: -
v_call: TRBV6-1
d_call: TRBD2
j_call: TRBJ2-1
cdr3_aa: CASSETSVSYNEQFF
cdr3_nt: TGTGCCAGCAGTGAAACTAGCGTCTCCTACAATGAGCAGTTCTTC

clone_size: -
v_call: TRBV14
d_call: TRBD2
j_call: TRBJ2-5
cdr3_aa: CASSLRTSGAETQYF
cdr3_nt: TGTGCCAGCAGCTTGCGGACTAGCGGGGCAGAGACCCAGTACTTC

clone_size: -
v_call: TRBV5-1
d_call: -
j_call: TRBJ1-4
cdr3_aa: CASSREGGTNEKLFF
cdr3_nt: TGCGCCAGCAGCAGGGAAGGAGGAACTAATGAAAAACTGTTTTTT

clone_size: -
v_call: TRBV28
d_call: -
j_call: TRBJ2-3
cdr3_aa: CASLRQGISQYF
cdr3_nt: TGTGCCAGCCTCCGCCAGGGAATAAGCCAGTATTTT

clone_size: -
v_call: TRBV5-1
d_call: TRBD2
j_call: TRBJ2-7
cdr3_aa: CASSLRAGEYEQYF
cdr3_nt: TGCGCCAGCAGCTTACGAGCGGGAGAATACGAGCAGTACTTC

clone_size: -
v_call: TRBV6-1
d_call: -
j_call: TRBJ2-7
cdr3_aa: CASSEASSYEQYF
cdr3_nt: TGTGCCAGCAGTGAGGCCAGCTCCTACGAGCAGTACTTC

clone_size: -
v_call: TRBV11-3
d_call: TRBD1
j_call: TRBJ2-7
cdr3_aa: CASSLETGNEQYF
cdr3_nt: TGTGCCAGCAGCTTAGAGACAGGGAACGAGCAGTACTTC

clone_size: -
v_call: TRBV27
d_call: -
j_call: TRBJ2-1
cdr3_aa: CASSLSMASFLNEQFF
cdr3_nt: TGTGCCAGCAGTTTATCGATGGCCAGCTTCCTCAATGAGCAGTTCTTC

clone_size: -
v_call: TRBV19
d_call: -
j_call: TRBJ1-2
cdr3_aa: CASSKRGPTSNYGYTF
cdr3_nt: TGTGCCAGTAGCAAAAGGGGCCCTACGTCAAACTATGGCTACACCTTC

clone_size: -
v_call: TRBV1
d_call: -
j_call: TRBJ1-4
cdr3_aa: CTSSQESPTRATNEKLFF
cdr3_nt: TGCACCAGCAGCCAAGAATCTCCGACGCGAGCAACTAATGAAAAACTGTTTTTT

clone_size: -
v_call: TRBV28
d_call: -
j_call: TRBJ1-1
cdr3_aa: CASSLYGGVRMNTEAFF
cdr3_nt: TGTGCCAGCAGTTTATATGGGGGGGTCCGGATGAACACTGAAGCTTTCTTT

clone_size: -
v_call: TRBV28
d_call: TRBD2
j_call: TRBJ2-3
cdr3_aa: CASIPRVGGPPDTQYF
cdr3_nt: TGTGCCAGCATCCCTAGGGTGGGAGGGCCCCCAGATACGCAGTATTTT

clone_size: -
v_call: TRBV28
d_call: -
j_call: TRBJ1-5
cdr3_aa: CASLELNQPQHF
cdr3_nt: TGTGCCAGCCTCGAGTTGAATCAGCCCCAGCATTTT

clone_size: -
v_call: TRBV5-1
d_call: -
j_call: TRBJ2-2
cdr3_aa: CASSYAPGTRATTGELFF
cdr3_nt: TGCGCCAGCAGCTATGCCCCCGGGACAAGGGCTACCACCGGGGAGCTGTTTTTT

clone_size: -
v_call: TRBV6-1
d_call: TRBD1
j_call: TRBJ1-2
cdr3_aa: CASSRQGLGYTF
cdr3_nt: TGTGCCAGCAGTAGACAGGGATTAGGCTACACCTTC

clone_size: -
v_call: TRBV19
d_call: -
j_call: TRBJ1-1
cdr3_aa: CASSRDPGRKAFF
cdr3_nt: TGTGCCAGTAGTAGGGATCCGGGACGAAAAGCTTTCTTT

clone_size: -
v_call: TRBV30
d_call: -
j_call: TRBJ2-3
cdr3_aa: CAWSIDSDTQYF
cdr3_nt: TGTGCCTGGAGTATTGACTCTGATACGCAGTATTTT

clone_size: -
v_call: TRBV7-9
d_call: TRBD2
j_call: TRBJ2-3
cdr3_aa: CASTTTSGPGDTQYF
cdr3_nt: TGTGCCAGCACCACGACTAGCGGACCCGGGGATACGCAGTATTTT

clone_size: -
v_call: TRBV4-3
d_call: -
j_call: TRBJ1-5
cdr3_aa: CASSQDGHSNQPQHF
cdr3_nt: TGCGCCAGCAGCCAAGACGGACATAGCAATCAGCCCCAGCATTTT

clone_size: few
v_call: TRBV7-2
d_call: -
j_call: TRBJ1-5
cdr3_aa: CASSGRYDQPQHF
cdr3_nt: TGTGCCAGCAGCGGGCGGTATGATCAGCCCCAGCATTTT

clone_size: -
v_call: TRBV6-5
d_call: TRBD1
j_call: TRBJ1-1
cdr3_aa: CASSTTGGTASTF
cdr3_nt: TGTGCCAGCAGTACGACAGGAGGGACAGCCTCTACCTTT

clone_size: -
v_call: TRBV5-1
d_call: -
j_call: TRBJ1-2
cdr3_aa: CASSLGSEYGGYTF
cdr3_nt: TGCGCCAGCAGCTTGGGTTCGGAATATGGAGGCTACACCTTC

clone_size: -
v_call: TRBV7-2
d_call: TRBD2
j_call: TRBJ2-7
cdr3_aa: CASSLAGTSNYEQYF
cdr3_nt: TGTGCCAGCAGCTTAGCTGGGACTAGCAACTACGAGCAGTACTTC

clone_size: -
v_call: TRBV4-1
d_call: TRBD1
j_call: TRBJ1-3
cdr3_aa: CASSQDSRGPGNTIYF
cdr3_nt: TGCGCCAGCAGCCAAGATAGCAGGGGGCCTGGAAACACCATATATTTT

clone_size: -
v_call: TRBV5-5
d_call: -
j_call: TRBJ2-7
cdr3_aa: CASSPGGPYEQYF
cdr3_nt: TGTGCCAGCAGCCCTGGCGGGCCCTACGAGCAGTACTTC

clone_size: -
v_call: TRBV6-1
d_call: TRBD1
j_call: TRBJ2-7
cdr3_aa: CASTEGDRAHEQYF
cdr3_nt: TGTGCCAGCACCGAGGGGGACAGGGCCCACGAGCAGTACTTC

clone_size: -
v_call: TRBV28
d_call: -
j_call: TRBJ2-2
cdr3_aa: CASSLIILNTGELFF
cdr3_nt: TGTGCCAGCAGTTTGATCATACTGAACACCGGGGAGCTGTTTTTT

clone_size: -
v_call: TRBV5-1
d_call: -
j_call: TRBJ1-1
cdr3_aa: CASRSSPNTEAFF
cdr3_nt: TGCGCCAGCAGATCTAGCCCGAACACTGAAGCTTTCTTT

clone_size: once
v_call: TRBV5-6
d_call: TRBD1
j_call: TRBJ2-7
cdr3_aa: CASSLRTGNYEQYF
cdr3_nt: TGTGCCAGCAGCTTGAGGACAGGGAACTACGAGCAGTACTTC

clone_size: -
v_call: TRBV6-1
d_call: -
j_call: TRBJ2-7
cdr3_aa: CASSEGPPTTYEQYF
cdr3_nt: TGTGCCAGCAGTGAAGGACCACCAACCACCTACGAGCAGTACTTC

clone_size: -
v_call: TRBV5-4
d_call: -
j_call: TRBJ2-7
cdr3_aa: CASSAGFGEQYF
cdr3_nt: TGTGCCAGCAGCGCGGGATTTGGGGAGCAGTACTTC

clone_size: -
v_call: TRBV28
d_call: -
j_call: TRBJ2-1
cdr3_aa: CASSSLSGSKNNEQFF
cdr3_nt: TGTGCCAGCAGTTCTCTCAGCGGTTCGAAGAACAATGAGCAGTTCTTC

clone_size: -
v_call: TRBV10-1
d_call: -
j_call: TRBJ2-1
cdr3_aa: CASSETSTTNSNEQFF
cdr3_nt: TGCGCCAGCAGTGAAACTAGCACGACAAATTCCAATGAGCAGTTCTTC

clone_size: -
v_call: TRBV7-9
d_call: -
j_call: TRBJ1-5
cdr3_aa: CASSLMGGVNQPQHF
cdr3_nt: TGTGCCAGCAGCTTAATGGGAGGCGTCAATCAGCCCCAGCATTTT

clone_size: -
v_call: TRBV7-6
d_call: -
j_call: TRBJ2-7
cdr3_aa: CASSLDTDYEQYF
cdr3_nt: TGTGCCAGCAGCTTAGATACAGACTACGAGCAGTACTTC

clone_size: -
v_call: TRBV28
d_call: TRBD2
j_call: TRBJ2-1
cdr3_aa: CASSSLLAGGDNEQFF
cdr3_nt: TGTGCCAGCAGTTCCCTCCTAGCGGGAGGCGACAATGAGCAGTTCTTC

clone_size: -
v_call: TRBV19
d_call: -
j_call: TRBJ2-5
cdr3_aa: CASSINRQAQYF
cdr3_nt: TGTGCCAGTAGTATAAACCGCCAGGCCCAGTACTTC

clone_size: -
v_call: TRBV14
d_call: -
j_call: TRBJ2-7
cdr3_aa: CASSQDGGEQYF
cdr3_nt: TGTGCCAGCAGCCAAGATGGAGGCGAGCAGTACTTC

clone_size: -
v_call: TRBV29-1
d_call: TRBD1
j_call: TRBJ1-2
cdr3_aa: CSVEGDRVYGYTF
cdr3_nt: TGCAGCGTTGAAGGGGACAGGGTCTATGGCTACACCTTC

clone_size: -
v_call: TRBV11-1
d_call: TRBD1
j_call: TRBJ2-1
cdr3_aa: CASSYRGRNEQFF
cdr3_nt: TGTGCCAGCAGCTACAGGGGAAGGAATGAGCAGTTCTTC

clone_size: -
v_call: TRBV9
d_call: TRBD1
j_call: TRBJ1-5
cdr3_aa: CASSFGPGQGRQPQHF
cdr3_nt: TGTGCCAGCAGCTTTGGGCCGGGACAGGGGCGTCAGCCCCAGCATTTT

clone_size: -
v_call: TRBV30
d_call: -
j_call: TRBJ1-5
cdr3_aa: CAWSVGVGRNNQPQHF
cdr3_nt: TGTGCCTGGAGTGTAGGGGTAGGGCGAAACAATCAGCCCCAGCATTTT

clone_size: -
v_call: TRBV11-2
d_call: TRBD1
j_call: TRBJ2-2
cdr3_aa: CASTGTGAGTLFF
cdr3_nt: TGTGCCAGCACCGGGACAGGGGCCGGGACGCTGTTTTTT

clone_size: -
v_call: TRBV25-1
d_call: TRBD1
j_call: TRBJ1-2
cdr3_aa: CASSARDRDGYTF
cdr3_nt: TGTGCCAGCAGTGCCCGGGACAGGGATGGCTACACCTTC

clone_size: once
v_call: TRBV9
d_call: -
j_call: TRBJ2-3
cdr3_aa: CASSPASTDTQYF
cdr3_nt: TGTGCCAGCAGCCCGGCAAGCACAGATACGCAGTATTTT

clone_size: -
v_call: TRBV11-2
d_call: -
j_call: TRBJ1-5
cdr3_aa: CASSSRGQPQHF
cdr3_nt: TGTGCCAGCAGCTCGCGGGGGCAGCCCCAGCATTTT

clone_size: -
v_call: TRBV7-6
d_call: -
j_call: TRBJ1-4
cdr3_aa: CASSLTWNRVDEKLFF
cdr3_nt: TGTGCCAGCAGCTTAACGTGGAACAGGGTGGATGAAAAACTGTTTTTT

clone_size: -
v_call: TRBV5-1
d_call: -
j_call: TRBJ2-1
cdr3_aa: CASSFQQTFNEQFF
cdr3_nt: TGCGCCAGCAGCTTTCAACAGACTTTCAATGAGCAGTTCTTC

clone_size: -
v_call: TRBV28
d_call: -
j_call: TRBJ2-5
cdr3_aa: CASSSRTPGETQYF
cdr3_nt: TGTGCCAGCAGTTCCAGGACCCCCGGGGAGACCCAGTACTTC

clone_size: -
v_call: TRBV20-1
d_call: -
j_call: TRBJ1-3
cdr3_aa: CSVAGGNTIYF
cdr3_nt: TGCAGTGTCGCCGGCGGAAACACCATATATTTT